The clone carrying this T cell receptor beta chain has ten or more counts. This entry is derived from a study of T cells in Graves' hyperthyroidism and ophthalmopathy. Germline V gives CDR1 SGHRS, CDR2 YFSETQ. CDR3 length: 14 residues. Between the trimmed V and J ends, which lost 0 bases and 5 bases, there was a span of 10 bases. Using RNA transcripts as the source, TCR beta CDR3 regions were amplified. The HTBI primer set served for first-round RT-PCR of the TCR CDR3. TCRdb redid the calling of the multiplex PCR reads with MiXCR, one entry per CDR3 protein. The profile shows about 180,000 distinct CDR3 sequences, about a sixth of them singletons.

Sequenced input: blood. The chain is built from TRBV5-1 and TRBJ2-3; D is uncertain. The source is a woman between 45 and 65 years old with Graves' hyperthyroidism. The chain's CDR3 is CASSLGGILDTQYF. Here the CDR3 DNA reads TGCGCCAGCAGCTTGGGCGGAATTCTAGATACGCAGTATTTT. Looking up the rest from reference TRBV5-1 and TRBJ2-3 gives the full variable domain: KAGVTQTPRYLIKTRGQQVTLSCSPISGHRSVSWYQQTPGQGLQFLFEYFSETQRNKGNFPGRFSGRQFSNSRSEMNVSTLELGDSALYLCASSLGGILDTQYFGPGTRLTVL.